Listed below are T cell receptor beta chains from one sample, sequenced in a study of blood T cell repertoires in COVID-19. Some clones are missing from TCRdb's copy, which holds only in-frame ones; the method was immunoSEQ multiplex PCR. This sample has about 68,000 clones, with 90% to 95% found just once. The sequenced material came from peripheral blood. These receptors were taken from a man in his forties with COVID-19, enrolled during active disease. CDR3s include the opening cysteine and the closing phenylalanine or tryptophan. Each record gives: J gene, clone size, D gene, V gene, CDR3 length, CDR3 protein, CDR3 DNA. D genes are given only for firm matches. Expanded clones get a size class; other rows say once, few or many, or leave the size out.

TRBJ1-4 | NA | TRBD1 | TRBV24-1 | 14 | CATSVGTDGEKLFF | TGTGCCACCAGTGTAGGGACAGACGGGGAAAAACTGTTTTTT
TRBJ1-2 | NA | TRBD1 | TRBV6-5 | 13 | CASSNGQGYDYTF | TGTGCCAGCAGCAATGGACAGGGTTACGACTACACCTTC
TRBJ1-1 | NA | NA | TRBV12-3/TRBV12-4 | 13 | CASSLATLPEAFF | TGTGCCAGCAGTTTGGCGACATTGCCTGAAGCTTTCTTT
TRBJ1-6 | NA | NA | TRBV10-3 | 15 | CAISESGTTGSPLHF | TGTGCCATCAGTGAGTCCGGGACTACGGGCTCACCCCTCCACTTT
TRBJ2-7 | NA | NA | TRBV6-5 | 10 | CASNYYEQYF | TGTGCCAGCAACTACTACGAGCAGTACTTC
TRBJ2-7 | NA | TRBD2 | TRBV5-1 | 17 | CASSRWDGTSVSYEQYF | TGCGCCAGCAGCAGGTGGGACGGGACTAGCGTCTCCTACGAGCAGTACTTC
TRBJ2-5 | NA | TRBD1 | TRBV25-1 | 15 | CASSEGTAPWETQYF | TGTGCCAGCAGTGAAGGGACAGCGCCCTGGGAGACCCAGTACTTC
TRBJ1-2 | NA | NA | TRBV9 | 13 | CASSVDSNYGYTF | TGTGCCAGCAGCGTAGACAGTAACTATGGCTACACCTTC
TRBJ2-1 | NA | TRBD2 | TRBV3-1/TRBV3-2 | 13 | CASSHGREGEQFF | TGTGCCAGCAGCCATGGGAGGGAGGGAGAGCAGTTCTTC
TRBJ2-2 | NA | TRBD1 | TRBV4-1 | 15 | CASSPGQGRAGELFF | TGCGCCAGCAGCCCGGGACAGGGGAGGGCCGGGGAGCTGTTTTTT
TRBJ2-5 | NA | TRBD1 | TRBV5-1 | 12 | CASGTGQETQYF | TGCGCCAGCGGGACAGGGCAAGAGACCCAGTACTTC
TRBJ1-2 | NA | NA | TRBV7-2 | 13 | CASSLPGNYGYTF | TGTGCCAGCAGCTTACCGGGGAACTATGGCTACACCTTC
TRBJ2-1 | NA | TRBD2 | TRBV11-2 | 17 | CASSSKRLAGDYNEQFF | TGTGCCAGCAGCTCAAAAAGACTAGCGGGGGATTACAATGAGCAGTTCTTC
TRBJ1-3 | NA | NA | TRBV30 | 13 | CAWGHPSGNTIYF | TGTGCCTGGGGACATCCCTCTGGAAACACCATATATTTT
TRBJ2-5 | NA | TRBD1 | TRBV4-1 | 13 | CASSPTGLETQYF | TGCGCCAGCAGCCCGACAGGGCTAGAGACCCAGTACTTC
TRBJ1-4 | NA | NA | TRBV3-1/TRBV3-2 | 15 | CASSFGPAGGEKLFF | TGTGCCAGCAGCTTCGGCCCGGCCGGGGGTGAAAAACTGTTTTTT
TRBJ1-4 | once | TRBD1 | TRBV6-5 | 14 | CASSSTGVPEKLFF | TGTGCCAGCAGTTCTACAGGGGTGCCTGAAAAACTGTTTTTT
TRBJ1-6 | NA | NA | TRBV4-1 | 15 | CASSLSGGRNSPLHF | TGCGCCAGCAGCCTAAGCGGGGGAAGGAATTCACCCCTCCACTTT
TRBJ1-5 | NA | NA | TRBV6-5 | 15 | CASSLGGYSNQPQHF | TGTGCCAGCAGTCTAGGGGGATATAGCAATCAGCCCCAGCATTTT
TRBJ1-5 | NA | TRBD1 | TRBV18 | 13 | CASSPGQDQPQHF | TGTGCCAGCTCACCGGGACAGGATCAGCCCCAGCATTTT
TRBJ2-7 | NA | NA | TRBV29-1 | 12 | CSVGAGDHEQYF | TGCAGCGTTGGAGCAGGGGACCACGAGCAGTACTTC
TRBJ1-5 | NA | NA | TRBV4-2 | 15 | CASSQEAGAGQPQHF | TGTGCCAGCAGCCAAGAGGCGGGGGCGGGTCAGCCCCAGCATTTT
TRBJ1-2 | NA | NA | TRBV7-9 | 15 | CASSSDPGGNYGYTF | TGTGCCAGCAGCTCAGATCCTGGAGGTAACTATGGCTACACCTTC
TRBJ2-6 | NA | NA | TRBV30 | 16 | CAWSPLGDSGANVLTF | TGTGCCTGGAGTCCCCTAGGGGATTCTGGGGCCAACGTCCTGACTTTC
TRBJ2-3 | few | TRBD2 | TRBV5-4 | 15 | CASSRTSGGGDTQYF | TGTGCCAGCAGCCGTACTAGCGGGGGAGGGGATACGCAGTATTTT
TRBJ2-4 | NA | TRBD1 | TRBV9 | 14 | CASSVEETGVFQYF | TGTGCCAGCAGCGTAGAGGAGACAGGGGTGTTTCAGTACTTC
TRBJ1-5 | NA | NA | TRBV19 | 15 | CASSIRSLSNQPQHF | TGTGCCAGTAGTATCCGTTCACTTAGCAATCAGCCCCAGCATTTT
TRBJ2-3 | NA | NA | TRBV5-1 | 13 | CASSLAAADTQYF | TGCGCCAGCAGCCTGGCGGCGGCAGATACGCAGTATTTT
TRBJ1-1 | NA | NA | TRBV4-1 | 19 | CASSQKRGGVAKGLTEAFF | TGCGCCAGCAGCCAAAAGAGGGGGGGGGTCGCGAAGGGACTCACTGAAGCTTTCTTT
TRBJ1-3 | NA | NA | TRBV19 | 13 | CASSAESGNTIYF | TGTGCCAGTAGTGCAGAATCTGGAAACACCATATATTTT
TRBJ1-1 | once | NA | TRBV7-9 | 15 | CASSARTGLDTEAFF | TGTGCCAGCAGCGCCCGAACAGGGTTGGACACTGAAGCTTTCTTT
TRBJ1-2 | NA | TRBD1 | TRBV27 | 13 | CASSPTGSYGYTF | TGTGCCAGCAGTCCGACAGGGAGCTATGGCTACACCTTC
TRBJ2-7 | NA | TRBD2 | TRBV18 | 15 | CASSTTGTSGYEQYF | TGTGCCAGCTCAACAACCGGGACTAGTGGCTACGAGCAGTACTTC
TRBJ2-7 | NA | TRBD1 | TRBV5-4 | 15 | CASSFGDREFSEQYF | TGTGCCAGCAGCTTTGGGGACAGGGAATTTTCCGAGCAGTACTTC
TRBJ2-2 | NA | NA | TRBV14 | 16 | CASSHHRGTGTGELFF | TGTGCCAGCAGCCATCACCGGGGGACGGGGACCGGGGAGCTGTTTTTT
TRBJ2-1 | NA | TRBD1 | TRBV30 | 12 | CAWRENRGEQFF | TGTGCCTGGAGGGAAAACAGGGGTGAGCAGTTCTTC
TRBJ1-1 | NA | NA | TRBV6-5 | 15 | CASTDEEWWLIEAFF | TGTGCCAGCACCGACGAGGAGTGGTGGTTGATTGAAGCTTTCTTT
TRBJ2-2 | NA | TRBD1 | TRBV6-5 | 15 | CASRPGGPLSGELFF | TGTGCCAGCAGGCCAGGGGGCCCGTTATCCGGGGAGCTGTTTTTT
TRBJ1-5 | NA | TRBD1 | TRBV4-2 | 17 | CASSQPGQGGRNQPQHF | TGTGCCAGCAGCCAACCCGGACAGGGAGGGCGCAATCAGCCCCAGCATTTT
TRBJ2-1 | NA | NA | TRBV5-1 | 15 | CASRDTLRSYNEQFF | TGCGCCAGCCGGGACACCTTACGCTCCTACAATGAGCAGTTCTTC
TRBJ1-1 | NA | NA | TRBV11-2 | 15 | CASSLEVGGYTEAFF | TGTGCCAGCAGCTTAGAGGTAGGGGGTTACACTGAAGCTTTCTTT
TRBJ1-1 | NA | NA | TRBV3-1/TRBV3-2 | 13 | CASSQEGFREAFF | TGTGCCAGCAGCCAAGAAGGTTTCAGGGAAGCTTTCTTT
TRBJ1-4 | NA | TRBD1 | TRBV18 | 14 | CASSPTGDRGELFF | TGTGCCAGCTCGCCCACCGGAGACAGGGGTGAACTGTTTTTT
TRBJ2-3 | NA | TRBD1 | TRBV5-5 | 14 | CASGRQGTTDTQYF | TGTGCCAGCGGGAGACAGGGGACCACAGATACGCAGTATTTT
TRBJ2-3 | NA | TRBD2 | TRBV7-6 | 18 | CASSSLAGGPPIPDTQYF | TGTGCCAGCAGCTCTTTAGCGGGGGGGCCCCCAATCCCAGATACGCAGTATTTT
TRBJ2-5 | NA | TRBD2 | TRBV7-9 | 13 | CASSPTSGGTQYF | TGTGCCAGCAGCCCCACTAGCGGGGGGACCCAGTACTTC
TRBJ2-3 | NA | TRBD1 | TRBV10-2 | 18 | CASSPLPLRGQRTDTQYF | TGCGCCAGCAGCCCACTACCTCTCAGGGGGCAACGTACAGATACGCAGTATTTT
TRBJ2-3 | NA | TRBD1 | TRBV7-7 | 15 | CASSPQGQSTDTQYF | TGTGCCAGCAGCCCTCAGGGACAGAGCACAGATACGCAGTATTTT
TRBJ1-5 | NA | NA | TRBV7-2 | 15 | CASSLGQGSNQPQHF | TGTGCCAGCAGCTTAGGTCAGGGCAGCAATCAGCCCCAGCATTTT
TRBJ2-7 | NA | TRBD1 | TRBV3-1/TRBV3-2 | 15 | CASSQGSGQGTEQYF | TGTGCCAGCAGCCAAGGCTCGGGACAGGGGACCGAGCAGTACTTC
TRBJ1-2 | once | NA | TRBV19 | 14 | CASSYFRGTYGYTF | TGTGCCAGTAGTTACTTCAGGGGTACCTATGGCTACACCTTC
TRBJ2-1 | NA | TRBD2 | TRBV19 | 16 | CASSIGSTSGGEAQFF | TGTGCCAGTAGTATAGGATCGACTAGCGGTGGAGAAGCGCAGTTCTTC
TRBJ1-3 | NA | TRBD1 | TRBV28 | 15 | CASSQGTVSGNTIYF | TGTGCCAGCAGTCAGGGGACAGTCTCTGGAAACACCATATATTTT
TRBJ2-5 | NA | NA | TRBV19 | 14 | CASSIAGSQETQYF | TGTGCCAGTAGTATAGCGGGGTCACAAGAGACCCAGTACTTC
TRBJ1-5 | once | TRBD1 | TRBV6-5 | 13 | CASSSTQGEGQHF | TGTGCCAGCAGTTCAACACAGGGGGAGGGCCAGCATTTT
TRBJ2-1 | NA | TRBD2 | TRBV11-2 | 17 | CASSLGRGTRHWDEQFF | TGTGCCAGCAGCTTAGGGCGCGGGACTAGGCACTGGGATGAGCAGTTCTTC
TRBJ1-4 | NA | TRBD1 | TRBV12-3/TRBV12-4 | 13 | CASRGTGVEKLFF | TGTGCCAGCAGGGGGACAGGGGTCGAAAAACTGTTTTTT